Shown below are 18 T cell receptor beta chains from a single sample sequenced in a study of cytomegalovirus exposure and HLA in healthy donors. The PCR employed 60 Vbeta primers together with 13 Jbeta primers. TCRdb's copy holds only in-frame clones and misses some; the assay was immunoSEQ multiplex PCR. The repertoire includes fewer than 100,000 clones, around three quarters of them detected once, and 1.5% to 2.5% sits in the top ten. What was sequenced was PBMCs. These receptors were taken from a middle-aged man in good health and CMV-seronegative.

V is TRBV20-1 and J is TRBJ1-2; D is ambiguous. There are 11 residues in the CDR3. In germline, CDR1 is DFQATT, CDR2 SNEGSKA (reference sequence). Trimming shortened V by 3 bases and J by 3 bases, and 5 bases separated the two germline ends. CDR3 DNA: TGCAGTGCTAGTCGGGACTATGGCTACACCTTC. It is translated as CSASRDYGYTF.

There are a few counts of this clone. V gene TRBV28 combines with J gene TRBJ1-2, with a tentative D call TRBD1 (6 bases). Trimming removed 5 bases from V and 7 bases from J, with 17 bases in between. This CDR3 is built from 14 residues. Germline loops: CDR1 MDHEN, CDR2 SYDVKM. In nucleotides, the CDR3 is TGTGCCAGCAGTCCCCCCCCTGGGGGCCTTGGCTACACCTTC. Translated, it gives CASSPPPGGLGYTF.

V gene TRBV5-3 combines with J gene TRBJ2-7, with 7 bases matching TRBD1. TRBV5-3 falls under the ORF class, with uncertain function. This CDR3 spans 15 amino acids. Unmatched junction bases numbered 8, after V lost 3 bases and J lost 2 bases. The CDR3 DNA reads TGTGCCAGAAGCTCTCAGGGGGAAACGGCCTACGAGCAGTACTTC. Protein sequence: CARSSQGETAYEQYF.

This chain connects TRBV27 to TRBJ2-1, with 7 bases that match TRBD2. The germline V gene encodes CDR1 MNHEY and CDR2 SMNVEV (reference sequence). The length of the CDR3 is 15 residues. Trimming removed 1 base from V and 6 bases from J; junction bases left unmatched: 6. CDR3 bases: TGTGCCAGCAGTTTATTGACTAGCAGATCCAATGAGCAGTTCTTC. Translated: CASSLLTSRSNEQFF.

V is TRBV25-1 and J is TRBJ2-7; D remains unclear. CDR1 is MGHDK and CDR2 is SYGVNS in the germline V gene. V was trimmed by 6 bases and J by 0 bases, leaving 18 bases between them. The CDR3 spans 16 residues. As DNA, the CDR3 is TGTGCCAGCAGCGCCCCCGACATAGAAATCTCCTACGAGCAGTACTTC. This translates into CASSAPDIEISYEQYF.

The chain combines TRBV27 with TRBJ1-1, with D possibly being TRBD1 (5 bases). V was trimmed by 3 bases and J by 4 bases, leaving 12 bases between them. This CDR3 is 14 amino acids long. CDR1 MNHEY and CDR2 SMNVEV come from the germline V gene (reference sequence). This CDR3 reads CASSFRVQGTEAFF. The CDR3 coding sequence is TGTGCCAGCAGTTTCAGGGTTCAGGGCACTGAAGCTTTCTTT.

This chain connects TRBV5-1 to TRBJ2-7; D possibly corresponds to TRBD2 (5 bases). Germline CDR1 reads SGHRS; CDR2 reads YFSETQ. V lost 4 bases and J 5 bases, leaving 16 bases between the germline ends. The CDR3 sequence is 14 residues long. This chain's CDR3 is CASSVERGRDEQYF. The CDR3 bases are TGCGCCAGCAGCGTGGAACGGGGTAGGGACGAGCAGTACTTC.

V gene TRBV6-4 combines with J gene TRBJ2-1; 11 bases are a match to TRBD2. This CDR3 contains 17 residues. Germline V gives CDR1 MRHNA, CDR2 SNTAGT. The J segment lost 3 bases and the V segment lost 0 bases, leaving 4 bases of the junction unmatched. CDR3 DNA sequence: TGTGCCAGCAGTGACTCCGTGACTAGCGGGGACTACAATGAGCAGTTCTTC. This codes for CASSDSVTSGDYNEQFF.

V and J are TRBV6-1 and TRBJ2-7, with unresolved D. There are 11 residues in the CDR3. V was trimmed by 7 bases and J by 3 bases, leaving 7 bases between them. In germline, CDR1 is MNHNS, CDR2 SASEGT. CDR3 region: CASTLSYEQYF. CDR3 nucleotides: TGTGCCAGCACCCTCAGCTACGAGCAGTACTTC.

This clone occurred once. The chain has TRBV29-1 and TRBJ1-2; weak D call: TRBD1 (5 bases). Germline lookup yields CDR1 SQVTM and CDR2 ANQGSEA. V was cut by 3 bases and J by 7 bases, with 18 bases left in between. CDR3 size: 14 residues. CDR3 region: CSVDIRDSRGGYTF. The CDR3 bases are TGCAGCGTTGATATAAGGGACTCAAGGGGTGGCTACACCTTC.

V gene TRBV10-1 combines with J gene TRBJ2-1; TRBD2 might be the D (6 bases). Germline V gene lookup returns CDR1 WNHNN and CDR2 SYGVQD (reference sequence). This CDR3 region has 16 residues. Trimming removed 2 bases from V and 7 bases from J, with 18 bases in between. CDR3 nucleotide sequence: TGCGCCAGCAGTGAGAAACCGGGACTCCCTGGAAATGAGCAGTTCTTC. Translating it yields CASSEKPGLPGNEQFF.

V usage is TRBV27 and J usage is TRBJ1-5; D is undetermined. CDR1 and CDR2 from the germline V gene are MNHEY and SMNVEV (reference sequence). The V gene lost 2 bases and the J gene lost 3 bases, with 5 bases spanning the gap. This CDR3 spans 13 amino acids. The CDR3 coding sequence is TGTGCCAGCAGTTTAAGCCCCAATCAGCCCCAGCATTTT. Translating gives CASSLSPNQPQHF.

The rearrangement links TRBV15 to TRBJ1-5; 7 bases match TRBD1. Germline trimming cut 5 bases from V and 6 bases from J; bases unmatched to any gene: 10. This CDR3 spans 15 amino acids. Germline CDR1 is LNHNV and CDR2 is YYDKDF (reference sequence). DNA of the CDR3: TGTGCCACCAGCGTAGACAGGGCGGGTGGTCAGCCCCAGCATTTT. Residues: CATSVDRAGGQPQHF.

In its sample, this clone was seen a few times. The chain couples TRBV6-6 to TRBJ2-7; 8 positions agree with TRBD1. CDR1 and CDR2 from the germline V gene are MNHNY and SVGAGI (reference sequence). This CDR3 region has 12 residues. J gave up 4 bases and V 6 bases, and 2 bases lay outside the gene matches. Written as DNA, the CDR3 is TGTGCCAGCAGCGACAGGGGATACGAGCAGTACTTC. Translated, it gives CASSDRGYEQYF.

The genes are TRBV7-3 and TRBJ1-2; TRBD1 might be the D (6 bases). The V end lost 1 base, the J end lost 1 base, and 13 bases lay between the germline ends. The germline CDR1 and CDR2 sequences are SGHTA and FQGTGA. CDR3 length: 16 amino acids. In DNA, the CDR3 is TGTGCCAGCAGCTTAAACCGGGACAACCGTAACTATGGCTACACCTTC. It specifies CASSLNRDNRNYGYTF.

The V gene is TRBV30, the J gene TRBJ1-3; D gene unclear. There are 15 residues in the CDR3. The germline V and J ends were trimmed by 1 base and 2 bases, with 12 bases remaining between them. Germline CDR1 reads GTSNPN; CDR2 reads SVGIG (reference sequence). In DNA, the CDR3 is TGTGCCTGGAGTGGAGGGAATACAGCTGGAAACACCATATATTTT. It codes for CAWSGGNTAGNTIYF.

The chain joins TRBV7-2 to TRBJ2-7, with TRBD1 matching 7 bases. Trimming cost V 7 bases and J 3 bases; bases outside gene matches: 9. The CDR3 is made up of 14 amino acids. CDR1 is SGHTA and CDR2 is FQGNSA in the germline V gene. The CDR3 DNA is TGTGCCAGCACCCCCGGGACAGAATACTACGAGCAGTACTTC. As protein: CASTPGTEYYEQYF. Full variable domain (outside the CDR3, taken from reference TRBV7-2 and TRBJ2-7): GAGVSQSPSNKVTEKGKDVELRCDPISGHTALYWYRQSLGQGLEFLIYFQGNSAPDKSGLPSDRFSAERTGGSVSTLTIQRTQQEDSAVYLCASTPGTEYYEQYFGPGTRLTVT.

Remarks on this clone: The junction shows a germline mismatch at one end, possibly a read error. The chain uses TRBV7-9 and TRBJ1-2; TRBD1 might be the D (6 bases). The CDR3 consists of 12 residues. CDR1 and CDR2 (germline): SEHNR, FQNEAQ (reference sequence). The CDR3 sequence: CASSMGDTSPFF. CDR3 coding DNA: TGTGCCAGCAGCATGGGGGACACATCTCCATTCTTC. Together with reference TRBV7-9 and TRBJ1-2, the CDR3 gives the full variable domain: DTGVSQNPRHKITKRGQNVTFRCDPISEHNRLYWYRQTLGQGPEFLTYFQNEAQLEKSRLLSDRFSAERPKGSFSTLEIQRTEQGDSAMYLCASSMGDTSPFFGSGTRLTVV.